Each of the 7 T cell receptor beta chains below was sequenced from the same sample in a study of blood T cells in healthy people across ages. Primers used in a second PCR of roughly 7 to 11 cycles were a sample-barcoded 5' primer and a J-beta primer mix. TCRdb called the 5' RACE reads again in MiXCR, with one record for every CDR3 protein. The top ten clones hold approximately 10% of a sample with roughly 550,000 distinct CDR3 sequences, less than 25% of them seen once. These same data were also listed under a study on T cells of mothers and their children.

The sequenced sample consisted of blood. All receptors derive from a boy aged 5-17 years in good health.

Ten or more counts support this clonotype. The rearrangement links TRBV5-1 to TRBJ1-1; 7 nucleotides align to TRBD1. This CDR3 is 15 amino acids long. Trimming at V came to 4 bases and at J to 1 base, leaving 7 bases not matched to a gene. Germline V CDR1 and CDR2: SGHRS, YFSETQ. The DNA of the CDR3 is TGCGCCAGCAGCCCTCTGACAGGGTCGAACACTGAAGCTTTCTTT. Protein: CASSPLTGSNTEAFF.

CDR3: CASSYRGQTKNIQYF. The CDR3 DNA follows: TGTGCCAGCAGTTACAGGGGGCAGACCAAAAACATTCAGTACTTC. The chain uses TRBV28 and TRBJ2-4, with 9 bases fitting TRBD1. The CDR3 extends over 15 amino acids. Germline V CDR1 and CDR2: MDHEN, SYDVKM. V was clipped by 4 bases and J by 2 bases; unmatched bases: 3.

The J gene is TRBJ2-7, the V gene TRBV12-3 or TRBV12-4; 12 positions match TRBD1. The trim removed 6 bases at V and 0 bases at J, leaving 6 bases unmatched. The CDR3 is made up of 16 amino acids. The CDR3 DNA reads as TGTGCCAGCAGCCCCGGGACAGGGGGCGCCTCCTACGAGCAGTACTTC. Its protein product is CASSPGTGGASYEQYF.

V is TRBV25-1 and J is TRBJ2-2; D is uncertain. From germline, CDR1 is MGHDK and CDR2 SYGVNS. CDR3 length equals 13 residues. V was clipped by 3 bases and J by 2 bases, with 4 bases between them. In DNA form, the CDR3 reads TGTGCCAGCAGTGAGCATAACACCGGGGAGCTGTTTTTT. Protein sequence: CASSEHNTGELFF.

The V call is TRBV29-1, the J call TRBJ1-1; maybe TRBD1 (6 bases). The germline V gene encodes CDR1 SQVTM and CDR2 ANQGSEA. The CDR3 sequence is 16 residues long. V was cut by 1 base and J by 2 bases, with 17 bases left in between. The CDR3 reads CSVEVGQTLINTEAFF. The CDR3 DNA reads TGCAGCGTTGAAGTCGGACAGACACTCATAAACACTGAAGCTTTCTTT.

In this sample, this clonotype turned up a few times. V usage is TRBV2 and J usage is TRBJ1-5; D remains ambiguous. V was cut by 0 bases and J by 5 bases, with 8 bases left in between. This CDR3 spans 14 amino acids. Germline loops: CDR1 SNHLY, CDR2 FYNNEI. The CDR3 is CASSEAHGYQPQHF. The CDR3 nucleotides are TGTGCCAGCAGTGAAGCGCACGGCTATCAGCCCCAGCATTTT.

This clonotype has more than one count but fewer than ten. Here the CDR3 reads CASSDSAASTQYF. The CDR3 DNA reads TGTGCCAGCAGTGACTCAGCAGCGAGTACGCAGTATTTT. This sequence joins TRBV6-4 and TRBJ2-3, with unresolved D. V lost 0 bases, J lost 8 bases, and 9 bases lay in between. Germline loops: CDR1 MRHNA, CDR2 SNTAGT. The CDR3 spans 13 residues.